These T cell receptor beta chains were read from a single sample in a study of T cells in Graves' hyperthyroidism and ophthalmopathy. TCRdb re-called the multiplex PCR reads through MiXCR, storing one row per CDR3 protein. This table has around 440,000 distinct CDR3 sequences, 15% to 17% appearing once. The sample comprised blood. These receptors came from a woman aged 18-29 years with Graves' hyperthyroidism. Each CDR3 is given with its conserved first and last residue. A D gene is named only where the DNA matches it firmly. Rows may omit the clone size; those that give it use once, few, many or a size class.

-	TRBV10-3	many	TRBJ1-1	CAISEEGRAGAEAFF	TGTGCCATCAGCGAGGAGGGCAGGGCGGGGGCTGAAGCTTTCTTT
TRBD2	TRBV18	many	TRBJ2-7	CASSPSEAGGSYEQYF	TGTGCCAGCTCACCTAGTGAGGCGGGGGGCTCCTACGAGCAGTACTTC
TRBD2	TRBV6-1	many	TRBJ2-7	CASSPSSGGPYEQYF	TGTGCCAGCAGTCCCTCTAGCGGGGGGCCCTACGAGCAGTACTTC
TRBD1	TRBV27	many	TRBJ2-7	CASSSRDRGNEQYF	TGTGCCAGCAGCTCCCGGGACAGGGGGAACGAGCAGTACTTC
-	TRBV2	-	TRBJ1-1	CASSDRGPAEAFF	TGTGCCAGCAGTGACCGGGGACCGGCTGAAGCTTTCTTT
TRBD2	TRBV11-2	many	TRBJ2-7	CASSQGVAGVYEQYF	TGTGCCAGCAGCCAAGGGGTAGCGGGGGTCTACGAGCAGTACTTC
TRBD1	TRBV27	few	TRBJ2-3	CASSWGGQGKDTQYF	TGTGCCAGCAGTTGGGGGGGACAGGGGAAAGATACGCAGTATTTT
-	TRBV6-1	many	TRBJ1-1	CASSETGSLEAFF	TGTGCCAGCAGTGAAACAGGGAGCCTTGAAGCTTTCTTT
-	TRBV27	many	TRBJ2-6	CASSLRLSGANVLTF	TGTGCCAGCAGTCTCAGGTTATCTGGGGCCAACGTCCTGACTTTC
-	TRBV24-1	many	TRBJ1-5	CATSEVQGVGIGTNQPQHF	TGTGCCACCAGTGAAGTTCAAGGTGTTGGGATAGGCACCAATCAGCCCCAGCATTTT
-	TRBV11-2	-	TRBJ2-4	CASSFSIPTRRDIQYF	TGTGCCAGCAGCTTTAGTATCCCGACTAGAAGGGACATTCAGTACTTC
TRBD1	TRBV4-1	-	TRBJ1-2	CASSQGTGLSNYGYTF	TGCGCCAGCAGCCAAGGGACAGGGCTTTCTAACTATGGCTACACCTTC
TRBD1	TRBV7-2	many	TRBJ1-5	CASSQNRGNNQPQHF	TGTGCCAGCAGCCAAAACAGGGGGAACAATCAGCCCCAGCATTTT
-	TRBV7-9	-	TRBJ2-2	CASSPGGGASGELFF	TGTGCCAGCAGCCCCGGAGGGGGAGCATCCGGGGAGCTGTTTTTT
TRBD2	TRBV6-1	many	TRBJ2-3	CASSHLLTSGGPDTQYF	TGTGCCAGCAGTCATTTACTTACTAGCGGGGGGCCAGATACGCAGTATTTT
-	TRBV18	many	TRBJ1-1	CASSSHVTDMNTEAFF	TGTGCCAGCTCGTCCCACGTGACGGACATGAACACTGAAGCTTTCTTT
-	TRBV19	few	TRBJ2-7	CASRSGSYEQYF	TGTGCCAGTAGGAGCGGATCCTACGAGCAGTACTTC
-	TRBV6-2/TRBV6-3	many	TRBJ2-2	CASSYQTGGPRTGELFF	TGTGCCAGCAGTTACCAGACTGGCGGCCCACGGACCGGGGAGCTGTTTTTT
-	TRBV6-2/TRBV6-3	-	TRBJ2-7	CASSGVEAGHVYEQYF	TGTGCCAGCAGTGGGGTGGAGGCGGGTCACGTCTACGAGCAGTACTTC
-	TRBV12-3/TRBV12-4	many	TRBJ1-3	CASSFGPSGNTIYF	TGTGCCAGCAGTTTTGGACCCTCTGGAAACACCATATATTTT
TRBD2	TRBV7-9	many	TRBJ2-5	CASSLQAGAQETQYF	TGTGCCAGCAGCTTACAAGCGGGGGCCCAAGAGACCCAGTACTTC
-	TRBV11-2	many	TRBJ2-7	CASSTATYEQYF	TGTGCCAGCAGTACAGCGACCTACGAGCAGTACTTC
TRBD1	TRBV6-6	many	TRBJ1-4	CASSYETGLDYPNEKLFF	TGTGCCAGCAGTTACGAGACAGGGCTTGATTATCCAAATGAAAAACTGTTTTTT
-	TRBV20-1	-	TRBJ2-5	CSAPRRGRETQYF	TGCAGTGCCCCTAGGAGGGGGCGGGAGACCCAGTACTTC
-	TRBV27	few	TRBJ2-1	CASSTFDEQFF	TGTGCCAGCAGTACATTCGATGAGCAGTTCTTC
-	TRBV19	-	TRBJ1-5	CASRPKISFTSQPQHF	TGTGCCAGTAGGCCTAAAATATCCTTTACTTCACAGCCCCAGCATTTT
TRBD2	TRBV3-1	-	TRBJ2-3	CASSQDFSSGQPSSTDTQYF	TGTGCCAGCAGCCAAGATTTCTCTAGCGGCCAACCTTCTAGCACAGATACGCAGTATTTT
-	TRBV7-3	few	TRBJ2-2	CASSLQGQNTGELFF	TGTGCCAGCAGCTTACAAGGACAGAACACCGGGGAGCTGTTTTTT
-	TRBV4-1	-	TRBJ2-3	CASSRLASGASTDTQYF	TGCGCCAGCAGCAGGCTAGCGTCGGGGGCTAGCACAGATACGCAGTATTTT
-	TRBV20-1	-	TRBJ1-1	CSARAGVTGTEAFF	TGCAGTGCTAGGGCAGGCGTTACAGGCACTGAAGCTTTCTTT
TRBD1	TRBV11-2	many	TRBJ2-4	CASSPGWDSLAKNIQYF	TGTGCCAGCAGCCCAGGTTGGGACAGCCTAGCCAAAAACATTCAGTACTTC
-	TRBV5-4	few	TRBJ2-3	CASSFRRTDTQYF	TGTGCCAGCAGCTTTCGTCGGACAGATACGCAGTATTTT
-	TRBV5-1	-	TRBJ1-1	CASSLAAGEAFF	TGCGCCAGCAGCTTGGCGGCGGGTGAAGCTTTCTTT
TRBD2	TRBV10-1	few	TRBJ2-2	CASSESGRDTGELFF	TGCGCCAGCAGTGAGAGCGGGAGGGACACCGGGGAGCTGTTTTTT
TRBD2	TRBV13	many	TRBJ2-3	CASSLLQRGGTDTQYF	TGTGCCAGCAGCTTACTACAGCGGGGGGGCACAGATACGCAGTATTTT
-	TRBV20-1	many	TRBJ2-1	CSARGRSTPPFYNEQFF	TGCAGTGCTAGAGGTCGATCCACACCCCCATTCTACAATGAGCAGTTCTTC
-	TRBV6-1	-	TRBJ2-1	CASGPDPYNEQFF	TGTGCCAGCGGACCTGACCCGTACAATGAGCAGTTCTTC
TRBD1	TRBV11-2	many	TRBJ1-2	CASSSTGGGYGYTF	TGTGCCAGCAGCTCGACAGGGGGAGGCTATGGCTACACCTTC
-	TRBV4-2	-	TRBJ1-4	CASSQESLAINEKLFF	TGTGCCAGCAGCCAAGAGTCTCTTGCGATAAATGAAAAACTGTTTTTT
TRBD1	TRBV6-1	many	TRBJ1-2	CASSAGQGNLPF	TGTGCCAGCAGTGCGGGACAGGGTAACCTCCCCTTC
-	TRBV7-9	-	TRBJ1-1	CASSLYMTEAFF	TGTGCCAGCAGCTTATACATGACTGAAGCTTTCTTT
-	TRBV12-3/TRBV12-4	few	TRBJ1-5	CASRRTENQPQHF	TGTGCCAGCAGACGAACAGAGAATCAGCCCCAGCATTTT
TRBD1	TRBV2	many	TRBJ2-7	CASRAQGPYEQYF	TGTGCCAGCAGGGCACAGGGGCCCTACGAGCAGTACTTC
-	TRBV3-1	few	TRBJ2-7	CAGSQAVSSYEQYF	TGTGCCGGCAGCCAAGCGGTATCCTCCTACGAGCAGTACTTC
TRBD2	TRBV5-1	many	TRBJ2-2	CASSSPSGRNTGELFF	TGCGCCAGCAGCTCGCCTAGCGGGAGGAACACCGGGGAGCTGTTTTTT
-	TRBV6-5	-	TRBJ2-3	CASSSGRLASSTDTQYF	TGTGCCAGCAGTTCGGGTCGGCTAGCGTCTAGCACAGATACGCAGTATTTT
-	TRBV5-8	many	TRBJ1-1	CASSWDFQNTEAFF	TGTGCCAGCAGCTGGGACTTCCAGAACACTGAAGCTTTCTTT
-	TRBV6-2/TRBV6-3	few	TRBJ1-1	CASSPWEDTEAFF	TGTGCCAGCAGTCCCTGGGAAGACACTGAAGCTTTCTTT
-	TRBV6-2/TRBV6-3	-	TRBJ1-1	CASSYDPRGHQNTEAFF	TGTGCCAGCAGTTACGACCCCAGGGGACACCAGAACACTGAAGCTTTCTTT
-	TRBV5-8	many	TRBJ2-3	CASSSKEAGVRGDTQYF	TGTGCCAGCAGCTCTAAAGAGGCAGGGGTTCGGGGAGATACGCAGTATTTT
TRBD2	TRBV6-2/TRBV6-3	many	TRBJ2-2	CASSYGASGSGNTGELFF	TGTGCCAGCAGTTACGGGGCTAGCGGGAGCGGAAACACCGGGGAGCTGTTTTTT
TRBD1	TRBV27	-	TRBJ2-7	CASTDLGQGSYEQYF	TGTGCCAGCACCGATTTGGGACAGGGGTCCTACGAGCAGTACTTC
-	TRBV6-1	many	TRBJ2-7	CASSYGGHIPEQYF	TGTGCCAGCAGTTATGGGGGACACATCCCCGAGCAGTACTTC
TRBD1	TRBV27	many	TRBJ1-2	CASSLMPGGATDGYTF	TGTGCCAGCAGTCTGATGCCAGGGGGCGCGACGGATGGCTACACCTTC
-	TRBV20-1	many	TRBJ1-5	CSARDPNEGSNQPQHF	TGCAGTGCTAGGGACCCTAATGAGGGGAGCAATCAGCCCCAGCATTTT
-	TRBV20-1	few	TRBJ2-4	CSARDGQNDLAKNIQYF	TGCAGTGCTAGAGACGGACAGAATGACCTTGCCAAAAACATTCAGTACTTC
TRBD2	TRBV9	many	TRBJ2-1	CASSVASGNGFEQFF	TGTGCCAGCAGCGTAGCTAGCGGGAATGGATTTGAGCAGTTCTTC